This T cell receptor (beta chain) emerged from a study of T-cell memory formation after mild COVID-19. About the research overall: The two donors had largely donor-specific TCR clusters.

Constant-segment primers served in 5'RACE that generated TCR alpha and TCR beta cDNA libraries bearing sample barcodes and UMIs. TCRdb re-called the 5' RACE reads through MiXCR, storing one row per CDR3 protein. Of a few hundred thousand distinct CDR3 sequences listed, 15% to 20% are singletons. CDR1 and CDR2 from the germline V gene are MNHEY and SVGAGI. The CDR3 length is 14 residues. Trimming removed 0 bases from V and 3 bases from J, with 9 bases in between. This clonotype was seen repeatedly, ten times or more. The antigen remains unidentified. Study-level findings and limits: Some clones that responded turned up in pre-infection memory, which suggests that cross-reactive memory joined in.

The sequence was obtained from a man younger than 35 who had mild COVID-19 (a few samples of this study predate the infection). Cell type and time point are not known. Material for sequencing was PBMCs or a T cell subset sorted from them (not recorded which). The chain couples TRBV6-5 to TRBJ2-7; maybe TRBD1 (5 bases). The CDR3 sequence: CASSYSRGLYEQYF. The CDR3 nucleotides are TGTGCCAGCAGTTACTCTAGGGGCCTCTACGAGCAGTACTTC.